Sequencing of this T cell receptor beta chain was carried out in a study of blood T cell repertoires in COVID-19. As for the study in general: Acute and convalescent COVID-19 specimens originated in the United States, Italy and Spain.

This CDR3 region has 12 residues. CDR1 is SGHAT, CDR2 FQNNGV, per germline. V was pared by 6 bases and J by 5 bases, with 10 bases between. Profiled with immunoSEQ multiplex PCR; TCRdb holds only in-frame clones, not every one. In the table there are approximately 350,000 clones, 80% to 90% of which are singletons. Specimen: peripheral blood. This sequence originates from a middle-aged man with acute or convalescent COVID-19. This chain links TRBV11-2 with TRBJ1-1, with a possible D match to TRBD1 (5 bases). The CDR3 loop reads CASRQGSTEAFF. The CDR3 bases are TGTGCCAGCAGGCAGGGATCAACTGAAGCTTTCTTT. Filled out from reference TRBV11-2 and TRBJ1-1, the complete variable domain reads EAGVAQSPRYKIIEKRQSVAFWCNPISGHATLYWYQQILGQGPKLLIQFQNNGVVDDSQLPKDRFSAERLKGVDSTLKIQPAKLEDSAVYLCASRQGSTEAFFGQGTRLTVV.